A selection of T cell receptor beta chains follows, all from one sample in a study of blood T cell repertoires in COVID-19. This table comes from immunoSEQ multiplex PCR, and its TCRdb copy is limited to in-frame clones, with some not included. The sample includes approximately 300,000 clones, over 90% of them seen just once. Material: PBMCs or T cells enriched from blood (not recorded which). These receptors all come from a woman aged 25 to 39 who had been exposed to COVID-19. The CDR3 runs from the conserved cysteine through the conserved F or W. Fields, in order: J gene, D gene, V gene, CDR3 protein. D genes are given only for firm matches.

j_gene: TRBJ2-4; d_gene: .; v_gene: TRBV28; CDR3aa: CASSQGQLGNIQYF
j_gene: TRBJ2-1; d_gene: TRBD2; v_gene: TRBV11-2; CDR3aa: CASSLDLGLAGGLDEQFF
j_gene: TRBJ1-1; d_gene: .; v_gene: TRBV6-5; CDR3aa: CASSYSSVNTEAFF
j_gene: TRBJ1-1; d_gene: .; v_gene: TRBV4-3; CDR3aa: CASSQDQGVNTEAFF
j_gene: TRBJ1-6; d_gene: .; v_gene: TRBV4-2; CDR3aa: CASSPTRGNSPLHF
j_gene: TRBJ2-7; d_gene: .; v_gene: TRBV14; CDR3aa: CASSQVGAGPRLTF
j_gene: TRBJ2-7; d_gene: .; v_gene: TRBV1; CDR3aa: CTSSQVDGLAYEQYF
j_gene: TRBJ1-1; d_gene: TRBD1; v_gene: TRBV20-1; CDR3aa: CSARTGKPFF
j_gene: TRBJ1-5; d_gene: TRBD1; v_gene: TRBV5-1; CDR3aa: CASSPGQGNQPQHF
j_gene: TRBJ2-2; d_gene: .; v_gene: TRBV4-1; CDR3aa: CASRHRAHTGELFF
j_gene: TRBJ1-1; d_gene: TRBD1; v_gene: TRBV19; CDR3aa: CASTYAGGSTEAFF
j_gene: TRBJ2-2; d_gene: TRBD2; v_gene: TRBV11-2; CDR3aa: CASISGAGELFF
j_gene: TRBJ2-7; d_gene: TRBD2; v_gene: TRBV9; CDR3aa: CASSVGGSTYEQYF
j_gene: TRBJ2-7; d_gene: .; v_gene: TRBV5-1; CDR3aa: CASSLTWTGPHEQYF
j_gene: TRBJ2-5; d_gene: .; v_gene: TRBV7-2; CDR3aa: CASSLGGRGETQYF
j_gene: TRBJ1-1; d_gene: .; v_gene: TRBV5-4; CDR3aa: CASSPAVDKRAEAFF
j_gene: TRBJ2-1; d_gene: TRBD1; v_gene: TRBV19; CDR3aa: CASSPQWGHRGNEQFF
j_gene: TRBJ2-5; d_gene: TRBD1; v_gene: TRBV11-2; CDR3aa: CASSLPGTGQETQYF
j_gene: TRBJ2-5; d_gene: TRBD2; v_gene: TRBV27; CDR3aa: CASSQVLAGEPLGETQYF
j_gene: TRBJ1-1; d_gene: .; v_gene: TRBV7-8; CDR3aa: CASSLAGRGTEAFF
j_gene: TRBJ1-2; d_gene: TRBD1; v_gene: TRBV12-3/TRBV12-4; CDR3aa: CASSGTALYGYTF
j_gene: TRBJ1-2; d_gene: .; v_gene: TRBV19; CDR3aa: CASSIGQGFWYGYTF
j_gene: TRBJ1-3; d_gene: .; v_gene: TRBV2; CDR3aa: CASRGWQGENTIYF
j_gene: TRBJ2-7; d_gene: .; v_gene: TRBV7-2; CDR3aa: CASSRGLGPYEQYF
j_gene: TRBJ1-2; d_gene: .; v_gene: TRBV12-1; CDR3aa: CASSPTGGGYGYTF
j_gene: TRBJ2-7; d_gene: TRBD1; v_gene: TRBV6-5; CDR3aa: CASSRDRATLEQYF
j_gene: TRBJ1-2; d_gene: .; v_gene: TRBV5-1; CDR3aa: CASSESRGSTNGYTF
j_gene: TRBJ2-7; d_gene: .; v_gene: TRBV28; CDR3aa: CASSPRNEQYF
j_gene: TRBJ2-5; d_gene: TRBD2; v_gene: TRBV5-1; CDR3aa: CATSAGGLRETQYF
j_gene: TRBJ1-2; d_gene: .; v_gene: TRBV2; CDR3aa: CASRDLPGLVDGYTF
j_gene: TRBJ2-1; d_gene: .; v_gene: TRBV19; CDR3aa: CASSIMAGSLNEQFF
j_gene: TRBJ1-5; d_gene: .; v_gene: TRBV4-2; CDR3aa: CASSQAGTNNQPQHF
j_gene: TRBJ1-3; d_gene: .; v_gene: TRBV11-2; CDR3aa: CASSLTGSSGNTIYF
j_gene: TRBJ1-4; d_gene: TRBD1; v_gene: TRBV4-3; CDR3aa: CASSQDGPGQDEKLFF
j_gene: TRBJ2-3; d_gene: TRBD2; v_gene: TRBV6-4; CDR3aa: CASSLAGGSDTQYF
j_gene: TRBJ2-7; d_gene: TRBD2; v_gene: TRBV11-2; CDR3aa: CASSPLAIEQYF
j_gene: TRBJ1-2; d_gene: .; v_gene: TRBV7-2; CDR3aa: CASSSQVSGVGYTF
j_gene: TRBJ2-7; d_gene: TRBD1; v_gene: TRBV13; CDR3aa: CASSTGTGLGGSSYEQYF
j_gene: TRBJ2-7; d_gene: .; v_gene: TRBV6-5; CDR3aa: CASSYSSGTPYEQYF
j_gene: TRBJ1-2; d_gene: .; v_gene: TRBV5-6; CDR3aa: CASSEDGRNYGYTF
j_gene: TRBJ1-2; d_gene: TRBD1; v_gene: TRBV11-1; CDR3aa: CASSGQVGNGYTF
j_gene: TRBJ2-5; d_gene: .; v_gene: TRBV7-2; CDR3aa: CASKKVGFWETQYF
j_gene: TRBJ1-4; d_gene: .; v_gene: TRBV4-1; CDR3aa: CASSQDPGGTREKLFF
j_gene: TRBJ2-4; d_gene: TRBD2; v_gene: TRBV6-1; CDR3aa: CASRTSLSLQYF
j_gene: TRBJ1-5; d_gene: .; v_gene: TRBV27; CDR3aa: CASSPLGQPANQPQHF
j_gene: TRBJ2-7; d_gene: .; v_gene: TRBV6-1; CDR3aa: CASSGDRYRAPIYEQYF
j_gene: TRBJ1-1; d_gene: TRBD1; v_gene: TRBV19; CDR3aa: CASRDRERTEAFF
j_gene: TRBJ1-1; d_gene: .; v_gene: TRBV27; CDR3aa: CASSRPGLRTEAFF